This is a list of T cell receptor beta chains from one sample in a study of cytomegalovirus exposure and HLA in healthy donors. The data were produced by immunoSEQ multiplex PCR, yet TCRdb's version contains in-frame clones alone and is incomplete. Across 45,000 to 60,000 clones, the top ten clones capture 6.5% to 8% of the sample. Sequencing used PBMCs. These receptors originate from a woman aged 40 to 55 in good health and CMV-seronegative. The CDR3 runs from the conserved cysteine through the conserved F or W. Fields, in order: D gene, CDR3 length, V gene, J gene, CDR3 protein. A D gene is named only where the DNA matches it firmly.

>NA|13|TRBV5-1|TRBJ1-1
CASSPSEGTEAFF
>NA|14|TRBV7-9|TRBJ1-1
CASSLTTGDTEAFF
>NA|18|TRBV5-6|TRBJ1-4
CASSDLNGPGATNEKLFF
>TRBD1|14|TRBV28|TRBJ1-2
CASSFGQGHYGYTF
>NA|13|TRBV9|TRBJ2-5
CASSVEPKETQYF
>NA|15|TRBV9|TRBJ2-1
CASSPERVSYNEQFF
>TRBD1|14|TRBV5-6|TRBJ1-1
CASSTGQGETEAFF
>NA|14|TRBV6-1|TRBJ1-3
CASNPTRSGNTIYF
>NA|17|TRBV28|TRBJ2-7
CASSPDPRRGLAYEQYF
>NA|14|TRBV5-1|TRBJ2-5
CASSLGGTQETQYF
>NA|13|TRBV5-1|TRBJ2-7
CASSLGQSYEQYF
>TRBD2|16|TRBV7-8|TRBJ2-5
CASSLAVAGARETQYF
>TRBD1|15|TRBV4-3|TRBJ2-2
CASSQRAGGPGELFF
>NA|11|TRBV6-6|TRBJ2-7
CASTYDSEQYF
>TRBD1|11|TRBV29-1|TRBJ2-7
CSGGTGYEQYF
>NA|12|TRBV28|TRBJ1-5
CASSPGGQPQHF
>NA|14|TRBV7-9|TRBJ1-3
CASSLDNAGNTIYF
>TRBD1|14|TRBV28|TRBJ1-1
CASSLTGGSTEAFF
>NA|15|TRBV6-5|TRBJ2-5
CASSYGRGGLETQYF
>NA|14|TRBV12-5|TRBJ2-1
CASGFSGGNNEQFF
>TRBD2|15|TRBV6-5|TRBJ2-5
CASSSSGVRQETQYF
>NA|14|TRBV7-2|TRBJ2-5
CASSLVTAQETQYF
>NA|13|TRBV28|TRBJ1-1
CASSAPMNTEAFF
>NA|12|TRBV28|TRBJ1-2
CASSLPLWGYTF
>TRBD1|15|TRBV4-3|TRBJ2-1
CASSQEGTGGNEQFF
>TRBD2|15|TRBV5-1|TRBJ2-5
CASSLEGLAGETQYF
>NA|14|TRBV5-1|TRBJ1-4
CASSLTALEEKLFF
>TRBD1|18|TRBV7-2|TRBJ2-6
CASSFWGQVGSGANVLTF
>NA|18|TRBV5-8|TRBJ1-2
CASSSGGPGPTVLYGYTF
>TRBD2|14|TRBV11-2|TRBJ2-3
CASSLGGGTDTQYF
>NA|14|TRBV11-2|TRBJ2-7
CASTQTGGPYEQYF
>TRBD2|16|TRBV9|TRBJ2-5
CASSASPGLAGETQYF
>NA|14|TRBV6-1|TRBJ1-2
CASSDQQANYGYTF
>NA|14|TRBV7-9|TRBJ1-2
CASSSPGLLYGYTF
>TRBD2|15|TRBV2|TRBJ2-1
CASSMGREGYNEQFF
>TRBD2|17|TRBV7-8|TRBJ2-1
CASSLAGSGLAYNEQFF
>NA|15|TRBV7-2|TRBJ2-7
CASTHLGGASYEQYF
>TRBD1|14|TRBV2|TRBJ1-2
CASRAPGQGRGYTF
>NA|15|TRBV19|TRBJ1-5
CASSRSREGNQPQHF
>TRBD1|14|TRBV2|TRBJ1-4
CASSKDRGYEKLFF
>TRBD1|16|TRBV2|NA
CASSGLGDRGFYEQYF
>TRBD2|17|TRBV10-3|TRBJ2-5
CAISEFMLGRGGETQYF
>NA|14|TRBV5-6|TRBJ1-6
CASSSIRGDSPLHF
>NA|15|TRBV5-1|TRBJ1-5
CASSRDTGGNQPQHF
>TRBD1|15|TRBV2|TRBJ1-3
CASSEVRGHGNTIYF
>TRBD1|14|TRBV9|TRBJ1-1
CASTGGGQDTEAFF
>NA|13|TRBV30|TRBJ1-2
CAWSLAGGQGYTF
>NA|16|TRBV2|TRBJ1-3
CASRAGLQSSGNTIYF
>TRBD1|15|TRBV19|TRBJ1-6
CASSPPGQGNSPLHF
>NA|14|TRBV14|TRBJ2-5
CASSQATPAETQYF
>NA|14|TRBV7-6|TRBJ1-3
CASSLAQLGNTIYF
>TRBD2|13|TRBV6-1|TRBJ2-5
CAIRTSGRETQYF
>NA|14|TRBV5-1|TRBJ2-3
CASSLYGISDTQYF